The TCR beta chain described here comes from a study of blood T cells in healthy people across ages. Findings of the study overall: A strong correlation was found between TCR beta diversity and the percentage of naive T cells.

Healthy Caucasian individuals from Russia aged roughly 6 to 95 served as donors. The second PCR ran roughly 6 to 11 cycles with a sample-barcoded 5' primer and J-beta primers. Each cDNA was tagged by a template-switch adaptor containing 12 random nucleotides. In TCRdb, the 5' RACE reads were re-called with MiXCR into one record per CDR3 protein. This sample has around 870,000 distinct CDR3 sequences; more than 25% occur once, and the top ten carry around 16%. The V gene's germline CDR1 is MNHNS and CDR2 SASEGT. This CDR3 has 13 amino acids. Trimming took 2 bases from V and 5 from J, leaving 8 bases between them. This clonotype showed up many times. The antigen is unknown.

The sequence came from a woman older than 75 in good health. Sequenced sample: blood. The chain couples TRBV6-1 to TRBJ2-3; D is unresolved. The CDR3 spells CASSESRGDTQYF. CDR3 in DNA: TGTGCCAGCAGTGAATCCCGCGGAGATACGCAGTATTTT.